This T cell receptor (beta chain) was recorded in a study of blood T cell repertoires in COVID-19. Study at large: PBMCs, B-cell-depleted T cells, or T cells were the source of the cDNA or gDNA that made up the material.

Produced via immunoSEQ multiplex PCR; TCRdb's table is partial and in-frame only. The table has roughly 220,000 clones, approximately 86% seen once; the top ten hold approximately 10%. This CDR3 comprises 15 residues. The junction had 14 bases not matched to a gene; V was cut back by 3 bases and J by 8 bases. Germline V gives CDR1 DFQATT, CDR2 SNEGSKA (reference sequence). Sequenced: peripheral blood. The chain combines TRBV20-1 with TRBJ1-2; 8 bases fit TRBD1. The TCR was taken from a woman in her forties or fifties with COVID-19, enrolled during active disease. CDR3 protein: CSASAEGRQGLGYTF. The CDR3 bases are TGCAGTGCTAGTGCGGAGGGGAGACAGGGGCTCGGCTACACCTTC.